The 8 T cell receptor beta chains given below trace back to one sample, sequenced in a study of T cell repertoires in cytomegalovirus infection. TCRdb re-derived calls from the reads in MiXCR, one entry per CDR3 protein. The table lists approximately 150,000 distinct CDR3 sequences, about 6% of them singletons. Sequencing was performed on PBMCs. These receptors came from a human donor in good health (CMV status not recorded). Some clones in this sample may be carry-over from other donors' samples.

This clonotype was observed a few times. The chain carries TRBV29-1 and TRBJ1-2; the D is unclear. The CDR3 totals 12 residues. Per germline, CDR1 SQVTM and CDR2 ANQGSEA. The ends were cut back, 5 bases at V and 0 bases at J, with 7 bases in the middle. The CDR3 DNA is TGCAGCGTTAAAAGTACTAACTATGGCTACACCTTC. Its translation: CSVKSTNYGYTF.

This clonotype was seen repeatedly, ten times or more. CDR3 loop: CASSLRAATNEKLFF. The CDR3 DNA sequence: TGTGCCAGCAGTTTGAGGGCTGCAACTAATGAAAAACTGTTTTTT. The chain employs TRBV28 and TRBJ1-4; D is undetermined. The CDR3 is 15 amino acids. The germline CDR1 and CDR2 sequences are MDHEN and SYDVKM. The ends were cut back, 3 bases at V and 0 bases at J, with 8 bases in the middle. Looking up the rest from reference TRBV28 and TRBJ1-4 gives the full variable domain: DVKVTQSSRYLVKRTGEKVFLECVQDMDHENMFWYRQDPGLGLRLIYFSYDVKMKEKGDIPEGYSVSREKKERFSLILESASTNQTSMYLCASSLRAATNEKLFFGSGTQLSVL.

In its sample, this clonotype was seen many times. The CDR3 DNA reads TGTGCCAGCAGTACAGGCGGCCCTGGAAACACCATATATTTT. As protein: CASSTGGPGNTIYF. The chain uses TRBV28 and TRBJ1-3, with D possibly matching TRBD1 (5 bases). The germline V gene encodes CDR1 MDHEN and CDR2 SYDVKM. The CDR3 length is 14 residues. V shed 5 bases and J shed 2 bases, with 10 bases lying between them.

This clonotype appeared many times. The J gene is TRBJ2-3, the V gene TRBV5-1; the match to TRBD1 covers 9 bases. Germline trimming cut 4 bases from V and 1 base from J; bases unmatched to any gene: 1. Germline-derived CDR1 and CDR2 are SGHRS and YFSETQ. This CDR3 has 14 amino acids. CDR3 residues: CASSRDRGTDTQYF. The CDR3 bases are TGCGCCAGCAGCCGGGACAGGGGCACAGATACGCAGTATTTT.

This clonotype was recorded at least ten times. The chain links TRBV12-3 or TRBV12-4 to TRBJ1-1, with TRBD1 matching 8 bases. Trimming took 5 bases from V and 1 from J; bases not matched to a gene: 3. This CDR3 region has 14 residues. The CDR3 protein is CASSQGARNTEAFF. DNA of the CDR3: TGTGCCAGCAGTCAGGGGGCGAGGAACACTGAAGCTTTCTTT.

This chain connects TRBV4-2 to TRBJ1-3; possible D gene TRBD1, 5 bases. Germline CDR1 and CDR2: LGHNA and YNFKEQ. The CDR3 totals 17 residues. The germline V and J ends were trimmed by 2 bases and 4 bases, with 18 bases remaining between them. CDR3: CASSQRLLGGVGNTIYF. DNA of the CDR3: TGTGCCAGCAGCCAACGCCTTCTGGGAGGGGTCGGAAACACCATATATTTT.

This clonotype was recorded at least ten times. The chain uses TRBV7-2 and TRBJ1-1; 10 nucleotides agree with TRBD1. Germline V CDR1 and CDR2: SGHTA, FQGNSA. The CDR3 runs 16 residues. The ends lost 3 bases at V and 1 base at J; junction bases unmatched: 5. For the CDR3, the DNA is TGTGCCAGCAGCTTCCGGGACAGGGGCCCGAACACTGAAGCTTTCTTT. Translation: CASSFRDRGPNTEAFF.

In this sample, this clonotype turned up many times. This chain uses TRBV7-6 with TRBJ2-3; D call uncertain. The length of the CDR3 is 17 residues. Per the germline V gene, CDR1 is SGHVS and CDR2 is FNYEAQ. V shed 5 bases and J shed 6 bases, with 24 bases lying between them. CDR3 DNA: TGTGCCAGCAGCGGACCGGGCGCAGAAATTTTCAGGGATACGCAGTATTTT. Its translation is CASSGPGAEIFRDTQYF.